A selection of T cell receptor beta chains follows, all from one sample in a study of T cells in Graves' hyperthyroidism and ophthalmopathy. TCRdb re-analysed the multiplex PCR reads in MiXCR, keeping a single row per CDR3 protein. Among around 490,000 distinct CDR3 sequences listed, 20% were seen once. Sequenced sample: blood. Receptors originate from a man in his forties with Graves' ophthalmopathy. The CDR3 runs from the conserved cysteine through the conserved F or W. D genes are given only for firm matches. Clone size is not always given. Where it is, it says once, few, many or a class for expanded clones.

>TRBJ2-7|TRBD1|TRBV20-1|many
TGCAGTGCTAGAGACCCCGGGGGACAGGGAACCGCCTACGAGCAGTACTTC
CSARDPGGQGTAYEQYF
>TRBJ1-4|TRBD1|TRBV5-8|few
TGTGCCAGCAGCTTAGGACAGGGGGCGGAAGAAAAACTGTTTTTT
CASSLGQGAEEKLFF
>TRBJ1-4|.|TRBV15|.
TGTGCCACCAGCAGAGCGTCAGTCCTTGCTGAAAAACTGTTTTTT
CATSRASVLAEKLFF
>TRBJ2-3|.|TRBV11-2|.
.
CASSFYICSGESSDTQYF
>TRBJ2-2|.|TRBV20-1|.
TGCAGTGCTAGAGGGGGACTTTCCACCGGGGAGCTGTTTTTT
CSARGGLSTGELFF
>TRBJ2-5|TRBD1|TRBV30|.
TGTGCCTCGGTGCAGGGGGCTTCAGAGACCCAGTACTTC
CASVQGASETQYF
>TRBJ2-3|TRBD2|TRBV9|.
TGTGCCAGCAGCACTAGCGGGACCGGGGGCACAGATACGCAGTATTTT
CASSTSGTGGTDTQYF
>TRBJ2-4|TRBD2|TRBV5-1|few
TGCGCCAGCAGCTTTACTAGCGGGAGTAGTGAAAACATTCAGTACTTC
CASSFTSGSSENIQYF
>TRBJ1-2|TRBD1|TRBV6-6|few
TGTGCCAGCAGTTACTCGGGACAGACTAACTATGGCTACACCTTC
CASSYSGQTNYGYTF
>TRBJ2-2|.|TRBV18|few
TGTGCCAGCTCACTCGACAGCTACACCGGGGAGCTGTTTTTT
CASSLDSYTGELFF
>TRBJ2-2|.|TRBV4-1|.
TGCGCCAGCAGCCGTTTGACGGGACATTCGAACACCGGGGAGCTGTTTTTT
CASSRLTGHSNTGELFF
>TRBJ2-7|TRBD2|TRBV20-1|.
TGCAGTGCTAGAGATGGCGGCGGGGGGTTTGTCGAGCAGTACTTC
CSARDGGGGFVEQYF
>TRBJ1-5|.|TRBV10-3|few
TGTGCCATCGGGGGAGGGGCCAATCAGCCCCAGCATTTT
CAIGGGANQPQHF
>TRBJ1-3|.|TRBV3-1|few
TGTGCCAGCAGCCAAGATTTCGGATCTGGAAACACCATATATTTT
CASSQDFGSGNTIYF
>TRBJ2-4|.|TRBV20-1|few
TGCAGTGCGCCTGGACTATTAAAAAACATTCAGTACTTC
CSAPGLLKNIQYF
>TRBJ2-5|TRBD2|TRBV7-3|.
TGTGCCAGCAGCTTATTTGGCGGGGGGGCTAACCAAGAGACCCAGTACTTC
CASSLFGGGANQETQYF
>TRBJ2-2|.|TRBV2|many
TGTGCCAGCAGTGTGGCCAGCCGGGGGGAGCTGTTTTTT
CASSVASRGELFF
>TRBJ2-5|TRBD1|TRBV28|many
TGTGCCAGCAGTCGGACAGGGGCGGAGACCCAGTACTTC
CASSRTGAETQYF
>TRBJ2-1|.|TRBV3-1|many
TGTGCCAGCAGCCAAGACCGCGACTTGAAGCAGTTCTTC
CASSQDRDLKQFF
>TRBJ1-6|.|TRBV15|.
TGTGCCACCAGCTCCACACAGGAGGTCCAACGAGGTTCACCCCTCCACTTT
CATSSTQEVQRGSPLHF
>TRBJ2-3|TRBD2|TRBV13|few
TGTGCCAGCAGCTCTAACGGGCTAGCGGGGATGGATACGCAGTATTTT
CASSSNGLAGMDTQYF
>TRBJ2-2|TRBD2|TRBV6-2/TRBV6-3|.
TGTGCCAGCAGACTAGCGGGAGACACCGGGGAGCTGTTTTTT
CASRLAGDTGELFF
>TRBJ1-2|.|TRBV7-8|.
TGTGCCAGCAGCTTCCGGGACACCAACTCTGGAGGCTACACCTTC
CASSFRDTNSGGYTF
>TRBJ1-2|TRBD1|TRBV5-1|few
TGCGCCAGCAGCTCGAGCCAGGGGGGAGCTAACTATGGCTACACCTTC
CASSSSQGGANYGYTF
>TRBJ1-5|.|TRBV5-5|.
TGTGCCAGCAGCTGGGGACGGGGTAATCAGCCCCAGCATTTT
CASSWGRGNQPQHF
>TRBJ2-3|TRBD2|TRBV7-6|.
TGTGCCAGCAGCTTAGGACTAGCGGGGGGGAGGCTCAGAACAGATACGCAGTATTTT
CASSLGLAGGRLRTDTQYF
>TRBJ2-5|TRBD1|TRBV15|.
TGTGCCACCAGCGCCCGGGACAGGGGGCGCGGTGAGACCCAGTACTTC
CATSARDRGRGETQYF
>TRBJ2-3|TRBD1|TRBV15|few
TGTGCCACCAGCAGGGAACAGGGGGCGCGGGCAGATACGCAGTATTTT
CATSREQGARADTQYF
>TRBJ2-7|.|TRBV29-1|many
TGCAGCGTTGCGGACAGCTCCTACGAGCAGTACTTC
CSVADSSYEQYF
>TRBJ2-2|TRBD2|TRBV7-2|.
TGTGCCAGCAGCCCCGACCGTTGGGGACTAGCGGGGGCCGTCGTGAACACCGGGGAGCTGTTTTTT
CASSPDRWGLAGAVVNTGELFF
>TRBJ2-1|.|TRBV20-1|.
TGCAGTGCTAGCGTTTGGACTAAGGGCAATGAGCAGTTCTTC
CSASVWTKGNEQFF
>TRBJ1-2|.|TRBV6-1|few
TGTGCCAGCAGAGCGGGGGGAATCGCCAATGGCTACACCTTC
CASRAGGIANGYTF
>TRBJ2-7|.|TRBV9|few
TGTGCCAGCCCCCTCCTATGGGGCGAGCAGTACTTC
CASPLLWGEQYF
>TRBJ1-5|TRBD1|TRBV5-1|.
TGCGCCAGCAGCCAGACAGGGATTAGCAATCAGCCCCAGCATTTT
CASSQTGISNQPQHF
>TRBJ1-5|.|TRBV28|many
TGTGCCACCTCAGGGTTCGGTCAGCCCCAGCATTTT
CATSGFGQPQHF
>TRBJ1-5|.|TRBV7-9|.
TGTGCCAGCAGCCCGGACGGCAATCAGCCCCAGCATTTT
CASSPDGNQPQHF
>TRBJ2-2|.|TRBV5-1|few
TGCGCCAGCAGTGCGACCGAACGGGCCGGGGAGCTGTTTTTT
CASSATERAGELFF
>TRBJ1-2|.|TRBV19|.
TGTGCCAGTAGTGTCGGGACGGCCGGAGGCTACACCTTC
CASSVGTAGGYTF
>TRBJ2-1|.|TRBV5-1|many
TGCGCCAGCAGCTTGCCCGGACTCCCCAATGAGCAGTTCTTC
CASSLPGLPNEQFF
>TRBJ2-7|.|TRBV4-3|.
TGCGCCAGCGCCTTGAACACCGACTCCTACGAGCAGTACTTC
CASALNTDSYEQYF
>TRBJ1-3|.|TRBV18|many
TGTGCCAGCTCACCAGACGCCTCTGGAAACACCATATATTTT
CASSPDASGNTIYF
>TRBJ2-7|TRBD2|TRBV6-1|few
TGTGCCAGCATGACTAGCGGGAGCAATCGGAAGGACGAGCAGTACTTC
CASMTSGSNRKDEQYF
>TRBJ2-3|.|TRBV5-1|.
TGCGCCAGCAGGGCTGACTCCTTCCCGGCCGACACGCAGTATTTT
CASRADSFPADTQYF
>TRBJ2-7|.|TRBV5-4|.
TGTGCCAGCAGCCTAGGACTTCCTCCCTACGAGCAGTACTTC
CASSLGLPPYEQYF
>TRBJ1-6|.|TRBV6-5|.
TGTGCCAGCAGTTACTCGATTTACGGGAGCTCCTATAATTCACCCCTCCACTTT
CASSYSIYGSSYNSPLHF
>TRBJ1-6|TRBD1|TRBV2|many
TGTGCCAGCATGCGGGACAGGGTTCATTCACCCCTCCACTTT
CASMRDRVHSPLHF
>TRBJ2-3|TRBD1|TRBV4-1|.
TGCGCCAGCAGCCAAGATCCAGGGGGACACGGTGATACGCAGTATTTT
CASSQDPGGHGDTQYF
>TRBJ2-7|.|TRBV7-2|.
TGTGCCAGCAGCTTAGGCTCCCCAGGGTCCTACGAGCAGTACTTC
CASSLGSPGSYEQYF
>TRBJ2-7|TRBD2|TRBV12-3/TRBV12-4|few
TGTGCCAGCAGCCACCCAAGCGGGGGGCTGTACGAGCAGTACTTC
CASSHPSGGLYEQYF
>TRBJ2-2|TRBD2|TRBV14|few
TGTGCCAGCAGCCAACTAACTAGCGGGAGAGTCACCGGGGAGCTGTTTTTT
CASSQLTSGRVTGELFF
>TRBJ1-1|.|TRBV20-1|few
TGCAATGCTCCCCCGGGACCGCCTTTGAACACTGAAGCTTTCTTT
CNAPPGPPLNTEAFF
>TRBJ2-7|TRBD1|TRBV30|many
TGTGCCTGGAGCGGGACAGGTAACTACGAGCAGTACTTC
CAWSGTGNYEQYF
>TRBJ1-1|TRBD1|TRBV20-1|.
TGCAGTGCTAGAGTATTGGACAGGGTTTGGAACACTGAAGCTTTCTTT
CSARVLDRVWNTEAFF
>TRBJ1-1|TRBD1|TRBV19|.
TGTGCCAGTAGCAGACAGGTGACAGGGGTGGCCACTGAAGCTTTCTTT
CASSRQVTGVATEAFF
>TRBJ2-3|TRBD1|TRBV5-5|few
TGTGCCAGCAGCTTGGCCGACAGGGCGGTAAGCACAGATACGCAGTATTTT
CASSLADRAVSTDTQYF
>TRBJ1-5|.|TRBV6-1|.
TGTGCCAGCAGAGGACGGATCAATCAGCCCCAGCATTTT
CASRGRINQPQHF
>TRBJ2-1|TRBD2|TRBV18|.
TGTGCCAGCTCACCGGGACTAGCGGGAACCTACAATGAGCAGTTCTTC
CASSPGLAGTYNEQFF
>TRBJ1-4|.|TRBV20-1|few
TGCAGTGCTAGAGATCGTTTTTTCTCGACAGGCAAAGAATTTGGTCTGTTTTTT
CSARDRFFSTGKEFGLFF
>TRBJ2-5|.|TRBV6-5|many
TGTGCCAGCAGTTACTCCGTGGGACAAGAGACCCAGTACTTC
CASSYSVGQETQYF
>TRBJ1-5|TRBD1|TRBV12-3/TRBV12-4|.
TGTGCCAGCGGCCGTGGGGACAGTTCGTCTCAGCCCCAGCATTTT
CASGRGDSSSQPQHF